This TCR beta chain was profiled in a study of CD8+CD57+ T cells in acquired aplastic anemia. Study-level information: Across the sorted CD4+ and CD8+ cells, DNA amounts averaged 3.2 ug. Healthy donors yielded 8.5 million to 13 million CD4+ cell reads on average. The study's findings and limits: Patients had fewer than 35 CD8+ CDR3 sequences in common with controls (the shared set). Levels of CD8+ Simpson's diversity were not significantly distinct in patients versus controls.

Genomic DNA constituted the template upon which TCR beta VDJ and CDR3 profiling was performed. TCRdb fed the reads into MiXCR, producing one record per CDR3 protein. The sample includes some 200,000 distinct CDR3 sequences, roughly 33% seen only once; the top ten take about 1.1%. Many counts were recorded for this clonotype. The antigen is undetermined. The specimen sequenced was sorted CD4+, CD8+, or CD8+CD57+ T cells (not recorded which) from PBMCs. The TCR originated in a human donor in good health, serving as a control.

The CDR3 DNA reads TGCAGTGCTAGAGACATAGCAACGGGGAATTCACCCCTCCACTTT. Protein sequence: CSARDIATGNSPLHF. V gene TRBV20-1 combines with J gene TRBJ1-6; D remains unclear. The CDR3 is made up of 15 amino acids. The germline V and J ends were trimmed by 0 bases and 7 bases, with 13 bases remaining between them. Germline-derived CDR1 and CDR2 are DFQATT and SNEGSKA (reference sequence).